This TCR beta chain was found in a study of PD-1 blockade in classical Hodgkin lymphoma (TCRdb year 2020). Regarding the study in general: Nivolumab dosing was 3 mg/kg intravenously every 2 weeks, continuing until either disease progression or unacceptable toxicity. To define a peripheral blood immune signature of response to PD-1 blockade in classical Hodgkin lymphoma, the study combined TCR beta sequencing with CyTOF.

The Qiagen DNeasy kit was used to extract genomic DNA from unsorted PBMCs and from the negatively selected CD4+ and CD8+ fractions. TCR beta CDR3 regions were amplified by immunoSEQ multiplex PCR using primers annealing to V and J segments. Amplification bias was minimized using a synthetic immune receptor repertoire, and residual bias was removed computationally after sequencing. The authors' pipeline ran thus. Repertoire diversity was quantified as the Shannon entropy index using custom Python scripts. The unsorted, CD4+ and CD8+ repertoires were each analyzed separately, with the exception of combined analyses, where CD4+ and CD8+ sequences were merged in silico. Clonal expansion was defined as a frequency increase of at least 2-fold after treatment compared with C1D1, and clones undetected at baseline were assigned a pseudocount of 0.5. Singleton clones were defined as clones with 0 or 1 copy at C1D1, and non-singleton clones were defined as clones with 2 or more copies. Clones expanded in unsorted samples were assigned a CD4+, CD8+ or unknown annotation through matching of protein sequences in sorted samples from the same patient. Wilcoxon tests on paired samples were used to test diversity changes from C1D1 to C4D1. In its TCRdb copy, this immuneACCESS table keeps in-frame sequences only and misses some clones. Where compared with another copy, unresolved V genes explain less than half of these, and the others have no known cause. V, J and clone size are taken as reported in that table, and D and trimming were inferred from the DNA itself. The sample yields fewer than 20,000 clones; 80% to 85% were counted once. Approximately 22% of the sample is in the top ten clones.

Concerning this clone: It has no known antigen specificity. No clone much larger than this one lies a single base away; base qualities are absent.

The paper as a whole reports these results and caveats: The study was limited to a single clinical trial cohort, and causes of repertoire differences, possibly disease activity or prior therapy, remained undefined. Diversity was lower in patients who began nivolumab less than 1 year after ASCT, so these patients were left out of later analyses to avoid confounding by immune reconstitution. Among trial patients, those achieving complete response had baseline diversity similar to that of newly diagnosed patients, while diversity was significantly lower in partial responders and progressors. By C4D1, a significant rise was seen in CD4+ TCR diversity but not in CD8+ TCR diversity (p=0.0027 vs p=0.16), and the rise was most apparent among complete responders (p=0.02). Newly diagnosed patients were reported to have lower baseline TCR diversity than healthy donors, and relapsed/refractory patients were reported to have lower baseline TCR diversity still.

Compared with germline, V lacks 4 bases and J lacks 3 bases; bases without a gene match: 2. Taken from cysteine to phenylalanine, the CDR3 has 14 residues. Solely the CDR3 DNA is kept, with 42 bases framed from the first base. According to the germline V gene (reference sequence), CDR1 reads SGHNT and CDR2 reads YYREEE. The time point label, as the study defines it: cycle 1 day 1 (C1D1), immediately before nivolumab initiation. Every trial patient had relapsed following autologous stem cell transplantation, and prior brentuximab vedotin exposure was what differed among cohorts A, B and C. The trial cohort was composed of about 53 patients with relapsed/refractory classical Hodgkin lymphoma, for whom complete response, partial response or progressive disease was recorded as best overall response. In the multi-cohort phase II CheckMate 205 trial, trial patients received single-agent nivolumab. Best overall response was determined by an independent review committee according to the 2007 International Working Group response criteria. Trial PBMCs were collected immediately before nivolumab initiation (C1D1) and during therapy at cycle 2 day 1 and cycle 4 day 1. After peripheral blood was drawn into 8 mL Vacutainer Cell Preparation Tubes, PBMCs were isolated by centrifugation and then cryopreserved.

Sequenced material: peripheral blood mononuclear cells (PBMCs), taken at baseline. The clonotype was recovered from a human donor with classical Hodgkin lymphoma. This sequence uses TRBV5-4 and TRBJ2-5; TRBD2 fits 11 bases in the junction. The nucleotide sequence reads as follows: TGTGCCAGCAGCCCGACTAGCGGGGAAGAGACCCAGTACTTC. It encodes CASSPTSGEETQYF. Beyond the CDR3, the reference TRBV5-4 and TRBJ2-5 genes provide the residues; the full variable domain reads: ETGVTQSPTHLIKTRGQQVTLRCSSQSGHNTVSWYQQALGQGPQFIFQYYREEENGRGNFPPRFSGLQFPNYSSELNVNALELDDSALYLCASSPTSGEETQYFGPGTRLLVL.